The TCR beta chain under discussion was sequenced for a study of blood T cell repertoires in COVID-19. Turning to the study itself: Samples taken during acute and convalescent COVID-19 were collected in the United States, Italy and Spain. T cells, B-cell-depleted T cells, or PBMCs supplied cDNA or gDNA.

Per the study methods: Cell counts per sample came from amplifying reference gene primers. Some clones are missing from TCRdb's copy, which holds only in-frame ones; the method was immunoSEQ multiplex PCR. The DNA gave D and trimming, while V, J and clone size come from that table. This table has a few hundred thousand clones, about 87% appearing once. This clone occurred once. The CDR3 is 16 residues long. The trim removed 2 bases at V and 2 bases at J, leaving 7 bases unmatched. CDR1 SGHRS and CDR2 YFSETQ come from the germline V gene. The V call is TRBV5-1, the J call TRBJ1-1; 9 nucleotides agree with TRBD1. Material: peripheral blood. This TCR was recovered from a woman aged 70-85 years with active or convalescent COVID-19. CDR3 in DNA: TGCGCCAGCAGCTTAACCACCACAGGGGGCAACACTGAAGCTTTCTTT. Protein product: CASSLTTTGGNTEAFF.